Below, one TCR beta chain is given with its context. The data were obtained in a study of blood T cell repertoires in COVID-19. Trimming at V came to 5 bases and at J to 4 bases, leaving 10 bases not matched to a gene. The CDR3 runs 15 residues. Germline-derived CDR1 and CDR2 are SGHNT and YENEEA. Source study methods: Amplifying reference gene primers gave estimates of nucleated cell counts. Repertoires were generated with immunoSEQ multiplex PCR, while TCRdb's copy carries only in-frame clones and drops some. V, J and clone size reflect that table, while D and trimming were determined from the DNA. The sample contains about 99,000 clones, 84% of which appear only once.

The material sequenced was peripheral blood. The TCR was taken from a man in his 70s with active or convalescent COVID-19. This chain links TRBV11-3 with TRBJ2-5; TRBD2 agrees at 7 bases. The CDR3 region is CASSLSGVGRETQYF. CDR3 in DNA: TGTGCCAGCAGCCTAAGCGGGGTCGGGCGAGAGACCCAGTACTTC.